This entry lists 6 T cell receptor beta chains sequenced from one sample in a study of response to subunit inactivated influenza vaccine. MiXCR was run by TCRdb on the RT-PCR reads, yielding one entry per CDR3 protein. The table has under 550,000 distinct CDR3 sequences, approximately 7.2% seen once. The source material was PBMCs from blood, sampled less than 30 months after vaccination. These receptors came from a man between 50 and 75 years old who received an inactivated influenza vaccine.

This clonotype was counted ten times or more. The chain carries TRBV12-3 or TRBV12-4 and TRBJ2-5; D remains ambiguous. The CDR3 has 13 residues. Trimming took off 1 base at V and 5 bases at J, with 8 bases between the two ends. For the CDR3, the DNA is TGTGCCAGCAGTTTAGGTCTGAAGGAGACCCAGTACTTC. This sequence encodes CASSLGLKETQYF.

There are many counts of this clonotype. The chain links TRBV10-3 to TRBJ2-7, with 9 nucleotides matching TRBD1. The CDR3 is 16 residues long. With 3 bases clipped from V and 2 bases from J, the junction kept 8 bases outside the gene matches. Germline-derived CDR1 and CDR2 are ENHRY and SYGVKD. The CDR3 loop reads CAISDSPRDRAYEQYF. The CDR3 DNA reads as TGTGCCATCAGTGATTCACCGAGGGACAGGGCCTACGAGCAGTACTTC.

V and J are TRBV15 and TRBJ2-7, with a weak D call TRBD2 (5 bases). This CDR3 has 15 amino acids. Trimming shortened V by 3 bases and J by 2 bases, and 14 bases separated the two germline ends. CDR1 LNHNV and CDR2 YYDKDF come from the germline V gene (reference sequence). The CDR3 is CATSRDGADAYEQYF. Here the CDR3 DNA reads TGTGCCACCAGCAGGGACGGAGCGGACGCCTACGAGCAGTACTTC.

This clonotype was seen repeatedly, ten times or more. The chain employs TRBV5-1 and TRBJ2-7; D may correspond to TRBD1 or TRBD2 (5 bases each). The CDR3 length is 13 residues. The V and J ends lost 1 base and 5 bases respectively, with 10 bases between them. Germline CDR1 SGHRS, CDR2 YFSETQ. CDR3: CASSLMGENEQYF. CDR3 bases: TGCGCCAGCAGCTTGATGGGGGAAAACGAGCAGTACTTC.

This chain joins TRBV5-1 and TRBJ2-2; 8 nucleotides line up with TRBD2. Germline assignment: CDR1 SGHRS and CDR2 YFSETQ. The CDR3 length is 14 residues. J gave up 4 bases and V 4 bases, and 3 bases lay outside the gene matches. The CDR3 nucleotides are TGCGCCAGCAGCACGACTAGCGCCACCGGGGAGCTGTTTTTT. It specifies CASSTTSATGELFF.

The chain carries TRBV5-1 and TRBJ2-7, with a possible D match to TRBD2 (6 bases). Trimming removed 4 bases at V and 2 bases at J, with 16 bases between. The CDR3 runs 15 residues. CDR1 SGHRS and CDR2 YFSETQ come from the germline V gene. The CDR3 DNA follows: TGCGCCAGCAGCACGAACTCCGGAGGGCCCTACGAGCAGTACTTC. Translation gives CASSTNSGGPYEQYF.